The 10 T cell receptor beta chains listed next were all sequenced from one sample in a study of metastatic and nonmetastatic thyroid tumors. TCRdb reprocessed the PCR reads via MiXCR. The sample carries 30,000 or so clones, over 25% recorded once. Treatment of any kind had been given to no patient before thyroid surgery. Sequencing was done on a sample of blood. These receptors were collected from a female donor with papillary thyroid cancer or a benign thyroid nodule (not recorded which). Some clones in this sample may be carry-over from other donors' samples.

The chain links TRBV20-1 to TRBJ1-5; D perhaps matches TRBD1 (6 bases). This CDR3 spans 16 amino acids. The germline V and J ends were trimmed by 6 bases and 1 base, with 19 bases remaining between them. In germline, CDR1 is DFQATT, CDR2 SNEGSKA (reference sequence). Here the CDR3 reads CSAQDSQRASNQPQHF. CDR3 in DNA: TGCAGTGCCCAGGACAGCCAACGGGCGAGCAATCAGCCCCAGCATTTT.

With respect to this clone: This could be a read error, since a much larger clone is one nucleotide away. The V call is TRBV28, the J call TRBJ2-7, with no clear D. Germline V gene lookup returns CDR1 MDHEN and CDR2 SYDVKM. The length of the CDR3 is 12 residues. Here the CDR3 reads CVSSFPGYEHYF. The CDR3 DNA reads as TGTGTCAGCAGTTTCCCCGGATACGAGCATTACTTC.

This clone was counted ten times or more. This chain joins TRBV29-1 and TRBJ1-2; no reliable D call. With 7 bases removed from V and 2 bases from J, the gap between germline ends came to 17 bases. The germline V gene encodes CDR1 SQVTM and CDR2 ANQGSEA. The CDR3 totals 14 residues. The CDR3 nucleotides read TGCAGCGCTATGGAGTTCAGGCAGAACTATGGCTACACCTTC. It encodes CSAMEFRQNYGYTF.

Many counts were recorded for this clone. The sample contains more than one DNA sequence encoding this CDR3. The chain uses TRBV5-8 and TRBJ2-1; TRBD1 aligns across 10 bases. Trimming cost V 4 bases and J 6 bases; bases outside gene matches: 4. CDR1 SGHTS and CDR2 YDEGEE come from the germline V gene. This CDR3 spans 14 amino acids. The CDR3 loop reads CASSGDRGINEQFF. The CDR3 DNA is TGTGCCAGCAGCGGGGACAGGGGAATCAATGAGCAGTTCTTC.

A note on this clone: One end of the junction is discordant with germline, which a read error may explain. CDR3: CAITQEGTNNEAFF. The CDR3 DNA follows: TGTGCCATCACCCAAGAGGGGACGAACAATGAAGCTTTCTTT. The rearrangement joins TRBV10-3 to TRBJ1-1, with D possibly being TRBD1 (5 bases). This CDR3 has 14 residues. Germline V gives CDR1 ENHRY, CDR2 SYGVKD.

Only a few counts were recorded for this clone. This chain uses TRBV19 with TRBJ1-4; a weak D match, TRBD1 (5 bases). Germline V CDR1 and CDR2: LNHDA, SQIVND (reference sequence). The CDR3 length is 12 residues. The CDR3 protein is CTTTDTSEKLFF. For the CDR3, the DNA is TGTACCACGACGGACACGTCCGAAAAACTGTTTTTT.

The rearrangement joins TRBV6-1 to TRBJ2-7; D unclear. The germline V gene encodes CDR1 MNHNS and CDR2 SASEGT. This CDR3 is 13 amino acids long. The V gene lost 2 bases and the J gene lost 1 base, with 6 bases spanning the gap. CDR3 sequence: CASSETRSYEQYF. The CDR3 DNA follows: TGTGCCAGCAGTGAAACACGTTCCTACGAGCAGTACTTC.

Comment on this clone: Just one base apart from a much larger clone, this may be a read error. The sample has other DNA sequences that encode this CDR3 too. The chain has TRBV3-1 and TRBJ1-4; D is undetermined. The V and J ends lost 4 bases and 6 bases respectively, with 21 bases between them. Germline lookup yields CDR1 LGHDT and CDR2 YNNKEL (reference sequence). The CDR3 runs to 17 residues. The CDR3 reads CASSLGTVGFIYEKLFF. As DNA, the CDR3 is TGTGCCAGCAGCCTTGGTACAGTAGGATTTATTTATGAAAAACTGTTTTTT.

The chain has TRBV6-1 and TRBJ2-1, with 12 bases fitting TRBD2. Germline V lookup: CDR1 MNHNS, CDR2 SASEGT. CDR3 length: 14 residues. V shed 5 bases, J shed 10 bases, and the junction held 6 bases outside the gene matches. DNA of the CDR3: TGTGCCAGCAGTCGGACTAGCGGGGTGGGAGAGCAGTTCTTC. Translation: CASSRTSGVGEQFF.

Ten or more counts support this clone. The rearrangement joins TRBV6-4 to TRBJ2-3; D is uncertain. V was shortened by 0 bases and J by 2 bases, with 3 bases between the two germline ends. CDR3 length equals 13 residues. Germline lookup yields CDR1 MRHNA and CDR2 SNTAGT. CDR3 in amino acids: CASSDSDTDTQYF. CDR3 nucleotide sequence: TGTGCCAGCAGTGACTCGGACACAGATACGCAGTATTTT.